These 4 T cell receptor beta chains were all obtained from the same sample, sequenced in a study of shared clonotypes between healthy human individuals. Using immunoSEQ multiplex PCR, the repertoire was profiled, and TCRdb retains in-frame clones only, with some absent. The sample contains some 1.5 million clones, roughly 98% of which appear only once. Input material: naive CD4+ T cells sorted from blood. Regarding subset: CD45RA+ positively selected. The receptors shown here come from a man aged 25 to 45 in good health.

CDR3: CASSLLREGLNEQYF. DNA of the CDR3: TGTGCCAGCAGCTTACTCCGGGAGGGCCTGAACGAGCAGTACTTC. The rearrangement links TRBV7-9 to TRBJ2-7; 8 bases agree with TRBD2. With V trimmed by 2 bases and J by 5 bases, 8 bases remained unmatched. The germline gives CDR1 SEHNR, CDR2 FQNEAQ (reference sequence). The CDR3 has 15 amino acids.

This sequence joins TRBV28 and TRBJ2-7, with 8 bases matching TRBD1. The CDR3 sequence is 14 residues long. Germline V lookup: CDR1 MDHEN, CDR2 SYDVKM. With 6 bases clipped from V and 2 bases from J, the junction kept 6 bases outside the gene matches. The CDR3 coding sequence is TGTGCCAGCAGGGACAGGGATCCTCCCTACGAGCAGTACTTC. It encodes CASRDRDPPYEQYF.

This clone was counted a single time. The rearrangement joins TRBV28 to TRBJ2-7; TRBD1 might be the D (6 bases). V lost 6 bases to trimming and J lost 0 bases, with 9 bases between them. The germline V gene encodes CDR1 MDHEN and CDR2 SYDVKM. The CDR3 is made up of 13 amino acids. CDR3 amino acids: CASSVGGSYEQYF. The CDR3 DNA reads as TGTGCCAGCAGCGTAGGGGGCTCCTACGAGCAGTACTTC.

V is TRBV19 and J is TRBJ1-3; D may be TRBD1 (5 bases). The V gene's germline CDR1 is LNHDA and CDR2 SQIVND (reference sequence). The CDR3 runs to 15 residues. The V gene lost 7 bases and the J gene lost 2 bases, with 15 bases spanning the gap. The CDR3 coding sequence is TGTGCCAGTACGTCAGGGCGCAGCCCTGGAAACACCATATATTTT. Translated, it gives CASTSGRSPGNTIYF.